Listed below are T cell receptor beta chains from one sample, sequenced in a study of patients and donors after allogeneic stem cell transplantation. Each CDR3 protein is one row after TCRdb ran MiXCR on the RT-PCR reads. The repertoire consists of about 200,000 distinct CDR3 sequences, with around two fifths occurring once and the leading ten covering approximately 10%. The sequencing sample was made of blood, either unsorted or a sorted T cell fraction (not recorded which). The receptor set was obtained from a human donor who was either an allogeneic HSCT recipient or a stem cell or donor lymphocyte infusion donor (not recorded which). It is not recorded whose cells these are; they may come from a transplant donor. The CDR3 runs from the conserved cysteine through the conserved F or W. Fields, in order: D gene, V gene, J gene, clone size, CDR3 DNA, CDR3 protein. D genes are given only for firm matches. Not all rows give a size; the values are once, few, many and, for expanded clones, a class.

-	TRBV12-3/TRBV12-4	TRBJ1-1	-	TGTGCCAGCAGTTTCAGGGCCGAGGGCACTGAAGCTTTCTTT	CASSFRAEGTEAFF
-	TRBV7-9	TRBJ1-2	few	TGTGCCGGCCTTCAAGGAAGCCGTCCTAACTATGGCTACACCTTC	CAGLQGSRPNYGYTF
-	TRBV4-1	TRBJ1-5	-	TGCGCCAGCAGCCACCCCACGGGCAATCAGCCCCAGCATTTT	CASSHPTGNQPQHF
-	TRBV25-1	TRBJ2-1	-	TGTGCCAGCAGTGAAACTCTTTGGGGCCGTCTTGAGCAGTTCTTC	CASSETLWGRLEQFF
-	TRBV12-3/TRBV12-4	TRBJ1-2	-	TGTGCCAGCATGGAGGGAGTTTATGGCTACACCTTC	CASMEGVYGYTF
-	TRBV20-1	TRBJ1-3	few	TGCAGTGCTAGAGATCCCCGGGCCTACTCTGGAAACACCATATATTTT	CSARDPRAYSGNTIYF
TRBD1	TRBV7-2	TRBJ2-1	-	TGTGCCAGCAGCGTACAGGGGGCAGGGGGGAAAATTAATGAGCAGTTCTTC	CASSVQGAGGKINEQFF
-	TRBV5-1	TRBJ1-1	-	TGCGCCAGCAGCTCACCGGGACAGAACACTGAAGCTTTCTTT	CASSSPGQNTEAFF
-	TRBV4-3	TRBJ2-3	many	TGCGCCAGCAGCCAAGGACTAGTTAGCACAGATACGCAGTATTTT	CASSQGLVSTDTQYF
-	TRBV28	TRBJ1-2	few	TGTGCCAGCAGTGCGGGGGAGCGCTATGGCTACACCTTC	CASSAGERYGYTF
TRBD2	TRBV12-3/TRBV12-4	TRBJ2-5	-	TGTGCCAGCAGTTTGAGCGGGTTGAGCGGGGGAGAGACCCAGTACTTC	CASSLSGLSGGETQYF
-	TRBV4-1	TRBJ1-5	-	TGCGCCAGCAGCCAAGAAAGAGATCGGCCCCAGCATTTT	CASSQERDRPQHF
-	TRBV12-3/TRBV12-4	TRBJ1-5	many	TGTGCCAGCAGTTTACGGGAAAATCAGCCCCAGCATTTT	CASSLRENQPQHF
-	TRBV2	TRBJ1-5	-	TGTGCCAGCAGTGAAGGTTTGGGCCAGCCCCAGCATTTT	CASSEGLGQPQHF
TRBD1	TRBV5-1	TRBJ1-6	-	TGCGCCAGCAGCACGAGAACAGGGGGCTATAATTCACCCCTCCACTTT	CASSTRTGGYNSPLHF
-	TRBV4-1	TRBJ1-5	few	TGCGCCAGCAGGTTGAGACCTTCCTATCAGCCCCAGCATTTT	CASRLRPSYQPQHF
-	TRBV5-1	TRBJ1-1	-	TGCGCCAGCAGCGTGGAGGGGGGCTGGACTGAAGCTTTCTTT	CASSVEGGWTEAFF
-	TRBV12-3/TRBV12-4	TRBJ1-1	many	TGTGCCAGCAGTTACGACCCGAACACTGAAGCTTTCTTT	CASSYDPNTEAFF
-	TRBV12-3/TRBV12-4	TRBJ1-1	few	TGTGCCAGCAGTTTCAGGGGACGGCCTGAAGCTTTCTTT	CASSFRGRPEAFF
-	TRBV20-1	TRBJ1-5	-	TGCAGTGCTAGACCAAGGACAGAATATAGCAATCAGCCCCAGCATTTT	CSARPRTEYSNQPQHF
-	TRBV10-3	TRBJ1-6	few	TGTGCCATCAGTGGATGGTTGAATTCACCCCTCCACTTT	CAISGWLNSPLHF
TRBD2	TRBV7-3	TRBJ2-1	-	TGTGCCAGCAGCCCCTCATCGTCGACTAGCAGGCAGTTCTTC	CASSPSSSTSRQFF
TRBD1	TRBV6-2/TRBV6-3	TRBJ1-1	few	TGTGCCAGCAGGTGGACAGGTCAGGTCTTCTTT	CASRWTGQVFF
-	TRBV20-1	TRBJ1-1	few	TGCAGTCCCCGTGTACCTCAGAACACTGAAGCTTTCTTT	CSPRVPQNTEAFF